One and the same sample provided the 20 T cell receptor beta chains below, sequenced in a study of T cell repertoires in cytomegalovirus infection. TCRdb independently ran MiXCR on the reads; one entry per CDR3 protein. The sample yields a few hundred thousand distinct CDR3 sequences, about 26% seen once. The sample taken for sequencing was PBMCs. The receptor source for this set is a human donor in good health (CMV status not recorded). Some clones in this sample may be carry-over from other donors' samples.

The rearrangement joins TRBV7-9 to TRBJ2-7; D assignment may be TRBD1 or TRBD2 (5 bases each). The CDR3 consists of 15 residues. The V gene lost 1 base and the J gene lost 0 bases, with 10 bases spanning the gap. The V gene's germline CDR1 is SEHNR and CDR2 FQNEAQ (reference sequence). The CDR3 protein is CASSLVGTGSYEQYF. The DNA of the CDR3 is TGTGCCAGCAGCTTAGTGGGGACCGGCTCCTACGAGCAGTACTTC.

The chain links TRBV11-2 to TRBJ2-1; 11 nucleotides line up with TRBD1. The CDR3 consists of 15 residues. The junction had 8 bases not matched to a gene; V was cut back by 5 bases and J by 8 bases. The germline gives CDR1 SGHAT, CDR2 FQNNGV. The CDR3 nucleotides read TGTGCCAGCAGCACCCGGACAGGGGGCGTCGATGAGCAGTTCTTC. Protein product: CASSTRTGGVDEQFF. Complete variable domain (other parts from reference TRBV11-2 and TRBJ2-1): EAGVAQSPRYKIIEKRQSVAFWCNPISGHATLYWYQQILGQGPKLLIQFQNNGVVDDSQLPKDRFSAERLKGVDSTLKIQPAKLEDSAVYLCASSTRTGGVDEQFFGPGTRLTVL.

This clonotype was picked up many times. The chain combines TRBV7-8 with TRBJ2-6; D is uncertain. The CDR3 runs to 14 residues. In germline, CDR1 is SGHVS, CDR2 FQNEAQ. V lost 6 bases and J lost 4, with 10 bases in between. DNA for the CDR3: TGTGCCAGCAGAAAGGCGGTGGGGGCCAACGTCCTGACTTTC. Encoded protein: CASRKAVGANVLTF.

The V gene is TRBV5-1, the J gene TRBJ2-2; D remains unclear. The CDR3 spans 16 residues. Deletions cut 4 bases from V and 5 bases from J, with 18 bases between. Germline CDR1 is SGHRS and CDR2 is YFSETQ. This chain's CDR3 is CASSPSLALGTGELFF. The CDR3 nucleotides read TGCGCCAGCAGCCCCTCCTTGGCCCTCGGAACCGGGGAGCTGTTTTTT.

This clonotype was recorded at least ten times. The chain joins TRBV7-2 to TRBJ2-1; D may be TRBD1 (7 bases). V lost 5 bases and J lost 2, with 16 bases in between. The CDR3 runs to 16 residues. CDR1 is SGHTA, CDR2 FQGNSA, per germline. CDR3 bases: TGTGCCAGCAGCCGCAGGGGGGAGTCCGCCTACAATGAGCAGTTCTTC. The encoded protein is CASSRRGESAYNEQFF.

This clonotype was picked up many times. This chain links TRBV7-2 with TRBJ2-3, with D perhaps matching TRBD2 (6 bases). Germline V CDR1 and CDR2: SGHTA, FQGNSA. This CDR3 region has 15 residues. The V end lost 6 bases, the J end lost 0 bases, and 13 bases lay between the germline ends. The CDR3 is CASSWGLASTDTQYF. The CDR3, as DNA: TGTGCCAGCAGTTGGGGACTCGCCAGCACAGATACGCAGTATTTT. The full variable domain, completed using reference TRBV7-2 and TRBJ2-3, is GAGVSQSPSNKVTEKGKDVELRCDPISGHTALYWYRQSLGQGLEFLIYFQGNSAPDKSGLPSDRFSAERTGGSVSTLTIQRTQQEDSAVYLCASSWGLASTDTQYFGPGTRLTVL.

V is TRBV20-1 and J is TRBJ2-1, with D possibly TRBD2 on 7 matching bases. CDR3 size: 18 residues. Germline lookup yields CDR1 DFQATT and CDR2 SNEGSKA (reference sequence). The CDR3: CSGGGGGGATSGLNEQFF. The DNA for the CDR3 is TGCAGCGGTGGGGGGGGGGGGGGGGCGACGAGCGGGCTCAATGAGCAGTTCTTC.

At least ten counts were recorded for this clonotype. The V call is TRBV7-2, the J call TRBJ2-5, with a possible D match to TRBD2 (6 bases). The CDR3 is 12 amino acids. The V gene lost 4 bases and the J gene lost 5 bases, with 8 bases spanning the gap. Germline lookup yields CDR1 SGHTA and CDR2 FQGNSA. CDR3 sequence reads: CASSWGVETQYF. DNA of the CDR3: TGTGCCAGCAGCTGGGGGGTGGAGACCCAGTACTTC.

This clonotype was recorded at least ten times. CDR3 bases: TGTGCCAGCAGCCAAAATAACAGGGGGCTCGGAAACACCATATATTTT. Translating it yields CASSQNNRGLGNTIYF. This chain joins TRBV7-8 and TRBJ1-3; TRBD1 matches at 9 bases. The CDR3 length is 16 residues. The germline CDR1 and CDR2 sequences are SGHVS and FQNEAQ. V shed 5 bases and J 4 bases; nucleotides not matched to a gene: 9.

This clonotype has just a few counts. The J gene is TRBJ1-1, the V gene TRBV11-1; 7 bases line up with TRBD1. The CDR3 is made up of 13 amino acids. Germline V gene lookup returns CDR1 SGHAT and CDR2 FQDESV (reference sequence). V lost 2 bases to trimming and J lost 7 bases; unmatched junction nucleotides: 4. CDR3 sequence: CASSLRDSNEAFF. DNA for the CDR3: TGTGCCAGCAGCTTACGGGACAGCAATGAAGCTTTCTTT.

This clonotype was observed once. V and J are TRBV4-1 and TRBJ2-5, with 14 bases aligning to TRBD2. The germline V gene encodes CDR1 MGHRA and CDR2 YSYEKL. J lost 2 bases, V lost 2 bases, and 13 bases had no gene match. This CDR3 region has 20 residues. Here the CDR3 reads CASSQTTSGRALGPQETQYF. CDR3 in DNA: TGCGCCAGCAGCCAAACGACTAGCGGGAGGGCCCTGGGTCCGCAAGAGACCCAGTACTTC.

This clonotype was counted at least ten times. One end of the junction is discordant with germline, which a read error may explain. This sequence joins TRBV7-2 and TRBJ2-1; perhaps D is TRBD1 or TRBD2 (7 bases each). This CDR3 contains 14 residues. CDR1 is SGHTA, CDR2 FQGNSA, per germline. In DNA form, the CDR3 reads TGTGCCAGCAGCCCACAGGGGAGGGCGGATGAGCCGTTCTTC. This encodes CASSPQGRADEPFF.

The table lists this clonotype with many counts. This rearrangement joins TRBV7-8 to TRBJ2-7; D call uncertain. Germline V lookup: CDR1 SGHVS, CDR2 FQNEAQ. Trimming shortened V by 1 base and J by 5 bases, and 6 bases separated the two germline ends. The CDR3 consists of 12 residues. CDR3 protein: CASSLVRDEQYF. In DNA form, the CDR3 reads TGTGCCAGCAGCTTAGTTAGGGACGAGCAGTACTTC.

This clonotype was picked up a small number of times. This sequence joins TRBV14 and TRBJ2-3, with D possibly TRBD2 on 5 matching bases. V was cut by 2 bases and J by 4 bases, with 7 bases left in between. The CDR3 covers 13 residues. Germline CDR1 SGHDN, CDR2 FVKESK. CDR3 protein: CASSQRAADTQYF. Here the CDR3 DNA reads TGTGCCAGCAGCCAAAGAGCGGCAGATACGCAGTATTTT.

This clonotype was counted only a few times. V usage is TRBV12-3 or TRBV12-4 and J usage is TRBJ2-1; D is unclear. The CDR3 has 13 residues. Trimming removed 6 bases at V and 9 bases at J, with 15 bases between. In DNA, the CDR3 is TGTGCCAGCAGCCTTAGGGTCGTAGCTGAGCAGTTCTTC. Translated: CASSLRVVAEQFF.

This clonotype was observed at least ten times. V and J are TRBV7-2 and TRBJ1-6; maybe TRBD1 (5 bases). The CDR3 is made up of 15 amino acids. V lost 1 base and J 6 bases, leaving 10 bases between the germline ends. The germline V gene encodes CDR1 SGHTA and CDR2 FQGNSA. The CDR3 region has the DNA TGTGCCAGCAGCTTAGGAACAGGATTTAATTCACCCCTCCACTTT. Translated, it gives CASSLGTGFNSPLHF. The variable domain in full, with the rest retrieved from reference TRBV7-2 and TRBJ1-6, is GAGVSQSPSNKVTEKGKDVELRCDPISGHTALYWYRQSLGQGLEFLIYFQGNSAPDKSGLPSDRFSAERTGGSVSTLTIQRTQQEDSAVYLCASSLGTGFNSPLHFGNGTRLTVT.

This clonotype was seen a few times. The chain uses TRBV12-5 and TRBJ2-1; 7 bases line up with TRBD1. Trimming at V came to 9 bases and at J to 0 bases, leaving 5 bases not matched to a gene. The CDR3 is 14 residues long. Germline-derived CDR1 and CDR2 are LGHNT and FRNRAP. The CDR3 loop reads CASGRGSSYNEQFF. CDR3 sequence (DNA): TGTGCTAGCGGCAGGGGGAGCTCCTACAATGAGCAGTTCTTC.

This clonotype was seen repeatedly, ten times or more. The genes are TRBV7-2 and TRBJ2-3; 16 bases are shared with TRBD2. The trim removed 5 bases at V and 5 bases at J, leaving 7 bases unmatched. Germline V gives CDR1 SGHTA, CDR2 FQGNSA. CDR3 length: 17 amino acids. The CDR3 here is CASSGTSGRAWKDTQYF. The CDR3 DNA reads TGTGCCAGCAGCGGGACTAGCGGGAGGGCCTGGAAAGATACGCAGTATTTT.

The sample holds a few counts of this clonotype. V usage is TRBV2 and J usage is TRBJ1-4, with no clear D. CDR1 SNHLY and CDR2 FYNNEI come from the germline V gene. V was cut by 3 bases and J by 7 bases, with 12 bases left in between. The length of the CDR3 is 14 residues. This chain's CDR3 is CASSEGEGAEKLFF. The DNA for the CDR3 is TGTGCCAGCAGTGAGGGTGAGGGCGCTGAAAAACTGTTTTTT. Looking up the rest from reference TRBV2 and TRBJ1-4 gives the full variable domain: EPEVTQTPSHQVTQMGQEVILRCVPISNHLYFYWYRQILGQKVEFLVSFYNNEISEKSEIFDDQFSVERPDGSNFTLKIRSTKLEDSAMYFCASSEGEGAEKLFFGSGTQLSVL.

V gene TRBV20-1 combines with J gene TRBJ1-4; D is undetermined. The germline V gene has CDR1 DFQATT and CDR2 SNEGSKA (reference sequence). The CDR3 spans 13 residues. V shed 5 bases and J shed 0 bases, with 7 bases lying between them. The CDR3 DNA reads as TGCAGTGCTGGGCGAGCAACTAATGAAAAACTGTTTTTT. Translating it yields CSAGRATNEKLFF.